These 2 T cell receptor beta chains were all obtained from the same sample, sequenced in a study of blood T cell repertoires in COVID-19. Libraries were prepared by immunoSEQ multiplex PCR; TCRdb keeps only in-frame clonotypes and omits some of them. The data show tens of thousands of clones, less than 90% seen once. Material: peripheral blood. The receptor source for this set is a man older than 75 with acute or convalescent COVID-19.

CDR3 loop: CASSLARAGEWILFF. The CDR3 bases are TGTGCCAGCAGCTTAGCGAGGGCGGGAGAGTGGATTTTGTTCTTC. The chain uses TRBV7-9 and TRBJ2-1, with TRBD2 matching over 7 bases. CDR1 and CDR2 from the germline V gene are SEHNR and FQNEAQ (reference sequence). Unmatched junction bases numbered 14, after V lost 0 bases and J lost 15 bases. The CDR3 contains 15 residues.

The genes are TRBV4-1 and TRBJ2-3; 11 nucleotides agree with TRBD2. Germline-derived CDR1 and CDR2 are MGHRA and YSYEKL. The trim removed 5 bases at V and 3 bases at J, leaving 4 bases unmatched. The CDR3 contains 15 residues. CDR3 region: CASSFRTSGTDTQYF. The CDR3 region has the DNA TGCGCCAGCAGCTTCCGGACTAGCGGGACAGATACGCAGTATTTT.